This TCR beta chain was observed in a study of CD8 T cells in ankylosing spondylitis. General observations from the study: In reactive arthritis synovial fluid and blood, some motif variants had been reported before. Blood from ankylosing spondylitis patients appeared to carry a characteristic roughly 8-variant TCR beta motif.

Points on this clonotype: Its antigen remains unknown.

TCRdb reanalysed the 5' RACE reads using MiXCR and keeps one entry per CDR3 protein. The repertoire has 670,000 or so distinct CDR3 sequences, roughly 19% of them found once; the top ten carry 15% to 20%. The CDR3 contains 16 residues. V was clipped by 0 bases and J by 4 bases, with 13 bases between them. Germline V CDR1 and CDR2: SGHRS, YFSETQ. The clonotype comes from a male donor with ankylosing spondylitis. Input material: blood, either unsorted or a sorted T cell fraction (not recorded which). The chain uses TRBV5-1 and TRBJ2-2; D assignment may be TRBD1 or TRBD2 (5 bases each). CDR3 in DNA: TGCGCCAGCAGCTTGGGGCCGGGGCTGGGCACCGGGGAGCTGTTTTTT. It encodes CASSLGPGLGTGELFF.